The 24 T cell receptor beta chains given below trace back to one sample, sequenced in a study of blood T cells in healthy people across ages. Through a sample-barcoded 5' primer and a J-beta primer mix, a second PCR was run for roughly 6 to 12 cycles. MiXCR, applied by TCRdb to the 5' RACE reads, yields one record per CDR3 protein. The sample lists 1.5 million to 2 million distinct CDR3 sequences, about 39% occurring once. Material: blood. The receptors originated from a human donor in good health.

The CDR3: CASSSLRTSPLVTDTQYF. The CDR3 region has the DNA TGTGCCAGCAGTTCCCTCCGGACTAGCCCTCTCGTCACAGATACGCAGTATTTT. The rearrangement joins TRBV6-5 to TRBJ2-3; TRBD2 matches 8 bases. With V trimmed by 4 bases and J by 2 bases, 14 bases remained unmatched. The CDR3 extends over 18 amino acids. CDR1 and CDR2 (germline): MNHEY, SVGAGI.

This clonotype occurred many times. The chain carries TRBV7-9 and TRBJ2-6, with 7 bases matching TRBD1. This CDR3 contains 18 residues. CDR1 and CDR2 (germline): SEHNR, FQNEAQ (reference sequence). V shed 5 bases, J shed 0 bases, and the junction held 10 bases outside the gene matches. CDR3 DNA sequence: TGTGCCAGCAGCAAAAGACAGGGCCGCCTCTCTGGGGCCAACGTCCTGACTTTC. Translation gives CASSKRQGRLSGANVLTF.

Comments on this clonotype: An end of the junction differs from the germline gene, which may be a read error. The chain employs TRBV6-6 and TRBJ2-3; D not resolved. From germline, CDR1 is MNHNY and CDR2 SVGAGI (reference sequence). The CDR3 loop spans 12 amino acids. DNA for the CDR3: TGTGCCAGCAGTTACCTGGCAGATGCGCAGTGTTTT. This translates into CASSYLADAQCF.

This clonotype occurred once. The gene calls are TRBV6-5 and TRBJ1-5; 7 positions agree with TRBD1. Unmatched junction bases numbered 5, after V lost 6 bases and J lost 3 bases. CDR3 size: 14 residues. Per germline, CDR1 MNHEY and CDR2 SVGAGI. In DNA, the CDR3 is TGTGCCAGCAGACCCGGACAGGCCAATCAGCCCCAGCATTTT. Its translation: CASRPGQANQPQHF.

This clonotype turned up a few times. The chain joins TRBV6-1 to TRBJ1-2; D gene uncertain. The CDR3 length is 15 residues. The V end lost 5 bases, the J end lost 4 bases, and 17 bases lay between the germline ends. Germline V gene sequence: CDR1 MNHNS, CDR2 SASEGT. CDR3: CASSFRPDEPYGYTF. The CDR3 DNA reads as TGTGCCAGCAGTTTCCGGCCCGACGAGCCCTATGGCTACACCTTC.

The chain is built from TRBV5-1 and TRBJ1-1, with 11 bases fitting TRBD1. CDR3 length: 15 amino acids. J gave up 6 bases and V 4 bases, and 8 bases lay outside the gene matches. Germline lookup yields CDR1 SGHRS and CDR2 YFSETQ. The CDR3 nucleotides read TGCGCCAGCAGCCGGGGGACAGGGGGGTTACCTGAAGCTTTCTTT. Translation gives CASSRGTGGLPEAFF.

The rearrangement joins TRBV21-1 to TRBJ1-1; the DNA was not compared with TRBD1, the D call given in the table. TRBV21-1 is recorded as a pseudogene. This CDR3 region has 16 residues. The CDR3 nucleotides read TGTGCCAGCAGCAAAGCAAAGCAGCCCCCGAACACTGAAGCTTTCTTT. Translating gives CASSKAKQPPNTEAFF.

The CDR3 DNA reads as TGTGCCAGCAGGAGTCAGGGGACAGTAACCGCCTACGAGCAGTACTTC. Translation gives CASRSQGTVTAYEQYF. This rearrangement joins TRBV28 to TRBJ2-7; 7 bases line up with TRBD1. V lost 6 bases to trimming and J lost 2 bases; unmatched junction nucleotides: 13. The CDR3 has 16 amino acids. CDR1 and CDR2 (germline): MDHEN, SYDVKM.

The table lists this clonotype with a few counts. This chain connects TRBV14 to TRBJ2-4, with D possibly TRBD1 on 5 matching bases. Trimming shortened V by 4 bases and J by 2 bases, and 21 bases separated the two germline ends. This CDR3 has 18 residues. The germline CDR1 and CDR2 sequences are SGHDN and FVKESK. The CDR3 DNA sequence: TGTGCCAGCAGCCCCGCTGGGTGCAGGGCGTCTTCCAAAAACATTCAGTACTTC. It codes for CASSPAGCRASSKNIQYF.

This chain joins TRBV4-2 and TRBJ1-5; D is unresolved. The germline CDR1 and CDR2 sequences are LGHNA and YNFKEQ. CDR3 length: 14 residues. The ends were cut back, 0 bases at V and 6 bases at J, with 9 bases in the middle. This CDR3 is CASSQESDVQPQHF. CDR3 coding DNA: TGTGCCAGCAGCCAAGAGAGCGACGTTCAGCCCCAGCATTTT.

CDR3 sequence: CASSEGPGFNTEAFF. The CDR3 nucleotides are TGTGCCAGCAGTGAAGGCCCAGGCTTCAACACTGAAGCTTTCTTT. The chain has TRBV6-1 and TRBJ1-1; D gene unclear. The V end lost 1 base, the J end lost 2 bases, and 11 bases lay between the germline ends. The CDR3 runs to 15 residues. Germline V gene lookup returns CDR1 MNHNS and CDR2 SASEGT.

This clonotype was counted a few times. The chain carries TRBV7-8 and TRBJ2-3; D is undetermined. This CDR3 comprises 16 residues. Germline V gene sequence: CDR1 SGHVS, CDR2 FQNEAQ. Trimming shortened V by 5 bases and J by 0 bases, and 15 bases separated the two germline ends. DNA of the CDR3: TGTGCCAGCAGCAACAACCGGGCACCGAGCACAGATACGCAGTATTTT. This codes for CASSNNRAPSTDTQYF.

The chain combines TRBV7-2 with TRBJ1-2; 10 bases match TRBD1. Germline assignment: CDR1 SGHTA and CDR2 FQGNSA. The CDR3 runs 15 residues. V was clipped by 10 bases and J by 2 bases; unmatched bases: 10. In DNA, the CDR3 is TGTGCCAACAGGCCCGAGACAGGGGGCAACTATGGCTACACCTTC. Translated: CANRPETGGNYGYTF.

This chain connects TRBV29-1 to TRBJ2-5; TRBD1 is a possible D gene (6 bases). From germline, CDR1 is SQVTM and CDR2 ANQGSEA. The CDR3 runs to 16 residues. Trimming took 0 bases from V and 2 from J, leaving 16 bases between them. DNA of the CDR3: TGCAGCGTTGAAGATTCCTGGACAGCGGTACAAGAGACCCAGTACTTC. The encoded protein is CSVEDSWTAVQETQYF. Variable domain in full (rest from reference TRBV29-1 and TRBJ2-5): SAVISQKPSRDICQRGTSLTIQCQVDSQVTMMFWYRQQPGQSLTLIATANQGSEATYESGFVIDKFPISRPNLTFSTLTVSNMSPEDSSIYLCSVEDSWTAVQETQYFGPGTRLLVL.

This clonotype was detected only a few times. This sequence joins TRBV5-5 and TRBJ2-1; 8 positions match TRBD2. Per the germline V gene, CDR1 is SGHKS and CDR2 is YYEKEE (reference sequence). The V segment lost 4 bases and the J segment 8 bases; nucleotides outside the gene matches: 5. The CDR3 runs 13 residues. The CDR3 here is CASSHGGGDEQFF. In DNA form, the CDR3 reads TGTGCCAGCAGCCACGGGGGGGGCGATGAGCAGTTCTTC.

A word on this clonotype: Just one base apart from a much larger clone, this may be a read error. CDR3 nucleotide sequence: TGCGGCGTGTCCCCCGGGACAGGGTTTGACCAGCCCCAGCATTTT. This sequence encodes CGVSPGTGFDQPQHF. V usage is TRBV29-1 and J usage is TRBJ1-5; 9 positions match TRBD1. The germline gives CDR1 SQVTM, CDR2 ANQGSEA. CDR3 size: 15 residues.

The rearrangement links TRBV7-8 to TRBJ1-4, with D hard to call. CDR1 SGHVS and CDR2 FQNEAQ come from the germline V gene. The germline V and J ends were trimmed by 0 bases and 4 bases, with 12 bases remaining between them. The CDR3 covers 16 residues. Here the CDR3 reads CASSLATTMVNEKLFF. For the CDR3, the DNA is TGTGCCAGCAGCTTAGCCACGACTATGGTTAATGAAAAACTGTTTTTT.

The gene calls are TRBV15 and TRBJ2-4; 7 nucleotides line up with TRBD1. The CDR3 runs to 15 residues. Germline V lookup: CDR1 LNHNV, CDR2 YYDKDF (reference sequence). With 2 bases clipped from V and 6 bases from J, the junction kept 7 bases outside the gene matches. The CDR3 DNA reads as TGTGCCACCAGCAGACTGAGGACAGGAGTAAACATTCAGTACTTC. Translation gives CATSRLRTGVNIQYF.

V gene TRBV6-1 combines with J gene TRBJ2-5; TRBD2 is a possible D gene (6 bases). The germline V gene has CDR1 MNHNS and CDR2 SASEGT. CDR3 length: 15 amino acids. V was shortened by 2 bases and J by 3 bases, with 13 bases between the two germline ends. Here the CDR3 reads CASSELGGMKETQYF. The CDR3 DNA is TGTGCCAGCAGTGAACTCGGAGGGATGAAAGAGACCCAGTACTTC.

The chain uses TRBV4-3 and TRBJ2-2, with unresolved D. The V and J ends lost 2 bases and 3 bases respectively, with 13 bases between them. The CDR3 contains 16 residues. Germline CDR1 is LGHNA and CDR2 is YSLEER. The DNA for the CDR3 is TGCGCCAGCAGCCAAACCGTGACAAGGGACACCGGGGAGCTGTTTTTT. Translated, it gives CASSQTVTRDTGELFF.

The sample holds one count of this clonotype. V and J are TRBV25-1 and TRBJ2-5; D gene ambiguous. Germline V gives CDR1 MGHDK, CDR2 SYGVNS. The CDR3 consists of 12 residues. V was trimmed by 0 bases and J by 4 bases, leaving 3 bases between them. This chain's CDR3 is CASSEYIETQYF. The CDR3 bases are TGTGCCAGCAGTGAATATATAGAGACCCAGTACTTC.

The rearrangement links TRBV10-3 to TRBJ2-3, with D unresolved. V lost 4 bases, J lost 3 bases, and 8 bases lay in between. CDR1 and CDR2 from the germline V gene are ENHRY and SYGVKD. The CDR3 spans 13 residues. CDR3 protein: CAISVFKTDTQYF. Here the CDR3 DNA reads TGTGCCATCAGTGTCTTTAAGACAGATACGCAGTATTTT.

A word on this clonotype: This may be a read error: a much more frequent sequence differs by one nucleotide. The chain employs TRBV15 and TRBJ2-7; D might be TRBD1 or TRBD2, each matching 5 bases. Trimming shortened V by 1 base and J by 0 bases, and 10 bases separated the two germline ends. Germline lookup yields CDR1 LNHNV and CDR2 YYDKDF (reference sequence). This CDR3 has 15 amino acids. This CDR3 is CATSRGRDRSYEQYF. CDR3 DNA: TGTGCCACCAGCAGAGGACGGGACCGCTCCTACGAGCAGTACTTC. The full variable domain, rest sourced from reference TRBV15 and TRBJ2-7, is DAMVIQNPRYQVTQFGKPVTLSCSQTLNHNVMYWYQQKSSQAPKLLFHYYDKDFNNEADTPDNFQSRRPNTSFCFLDIRSPGLGDTAMYLCATSRGRDRSYEQYFGPGTRLTVT.

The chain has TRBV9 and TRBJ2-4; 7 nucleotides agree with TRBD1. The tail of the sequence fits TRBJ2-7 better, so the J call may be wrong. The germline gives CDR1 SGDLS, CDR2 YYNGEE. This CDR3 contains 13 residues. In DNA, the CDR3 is TGTGCCAGCAGCAAGGGACAGAGCTACGAGCAGTACTTC. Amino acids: CASSKGQSYEQYF.